These T cell receptor beta chains were read from a single sample in a study of cytomegalovirus exposure and HLA in healthy donors. Repertoires were generated with immunoSEQ multiplex PCR, while TCRdb's copy carries only in-frame clones and drops some. Of more than 95,000 clones listed, approximately 88% were seen once; the top ten hold around 2%. The sequencing sample was made of PBMCs. Receptors were obtained from a man aged 18 to 30 in good health and CMV-seronegative. The CDR3 runs from the conserved cysteine through the conserved F or W. D genes are given only for firm matches. Expanded clones are given a class, and other clones once, few, many or no size at all.

d_call	v_call	j_call	clone_size	cdr3_aa	cdr3_nt
.	TRBV4-1	TRBJ1-4	.	CASSQDRTANEKLFF	TGCGCCAGCAGCCAAGATCGAACAGCTAATGAAAAACTGTTTTTT
TRBD2	TRBV9	TRBJ2-1	.	CASSAGLAGGLYGSWEQFF	TGTGCCAGCAGCGCCGGACTAGCGGGGGGCCTTTATGGATCATGGGAGCAGTTCTTC
TRBD2	TRBV6-1	TRBJ2-1	.	CASSRTSGFYDEQFF	TGTGCCAGCAGCAGGACTAGCGGGTTTTACGATGAGCAGTTCTTC
.	TRBV25-1	TRBJ1-5	few	CASQSGISNQPQHF	TGTGCCAGCCAATCAGGGATTAGCAATCAGCCCCAGCATTTT
TRBD1	TRBV15	TRBJ2-2	.	CATSGRDRGQTGELFF	TGTGCCACCAGCGGAAGGGACAGGGGGCAAACCGGGGAGCTGTTTTTT
.	TRBV28	TRBJ1-5	.	CASSLTGFGQPQHF	TGTGCCAGCAGTTTAACGGGTTTCGGGCAGCCCCAGCATTTT
TRBD2	TRBV7-9	TRBJ2-3	.	CASSPTSSGRAQYF	TGTGCCAGCAGCCCTACCTCGTCCGGGAGGGCGCAGTATTTT
TRBD1	TRBV18	TRBJ2-7	.	CASSAGQASVEQYF	TGTGCCAGCTCAGCGGGACAGGCATCGGTCGAGCAGTACTTC
TRBD1	TRBV2	TRBJ1-4	once	CASRKSLGQGTKLFF	TGTGCCAGCAGGAAAAGCCTAGGACAGGGGACGAAACTGTTTTTT
.	TRBV6-5	TRBJ1-1	.	CASSYSTANTEAFF	TGTGCCAGCAGTTACAGTACAGCAAACACTGAAGCTTTCTTT
.	TRBV19	TRBJ1-1	once	CASTLGQTNEAFF	TGTGCCAGTACCCTTGGACAGACTAATGAAGCTTTCTTT
.	TRBV27	TRBJ2-3	.	CASSFGAGITDTQYF	TGTGCCAGCAGTTTTGGGGCGGGGATCACAGATACGCAGTATTTT
TRBD1	TRBV5-8	TRBJ1-5	.	CASSPTGRSNQPQHF	TGTGCCAGCAGCCCGACAGGGAGGTCCAATCAGCCCCAGCATTTT
TRBD1	TRBV27	TRBJ2-7	few	CASSADRGYEQYF	TGTGCCAGCAGTGCCGACAGGGGGTACGAGCAGTACTTC
.	TRBV28	TRBJ1-4	once	CASSSGKSPHEKLFF	TGTGCCAGCAGTTCAGGAAAAAGTCCACATGAAAAACTGTTTTTT
.	TRBV28	TRBJ1-2	.	CASSFLDTRITNYGYTF	TGTGCCAGCAGTTTTTTGGACACCCGAATAACTAACTATGGCTACACCTTC
.	TRBV12-5	TRBJ2-7	.	CASGAGGYEQYF	TGTGCTAGTGGCGCCGGCGGGTACGAGCAGTACTTC
TRBD1	TRBV4-3	TRBJ2-6	.	CASSQDRDRGTAGANVLTF	TGCGCCAGCAGCCAAGACCGGGACAGGGGTACTGCTGGGGCCAACGTCCTGACTTTC
.	TRBV5-1	TRBJ2-5	.	CASSLERGRETQYF	TGCGCCAGCAGCTTGGAGCGAGGGCGGGAGACCCAGTACTTC
.	TRBV28	TRBJ2-1	.	CASSLSTQGYNEQFF	TGTGCCAGCAGTTTATCGACGCAGGGATACAATGAGCAGTTCTTC
TRBD2	TRBV6-1	TRBJ2-1	.	CASSAGTSGGAHNEQFF	TGTGCCAGCAGTGCCGGGACTAGCGGGGGGGCTCACAATGAGCAGTTCTTC
TRBD1	TRBV5-1	TRBJ1-1	.	CASSLADRANTEAFF	TGCGCCAGCAGCCTGGCGGACAGGGCGAACACTGAAGCTTTCTTT
TRBD1	TRBV6-6	TRBJ2-7	.	CASRSGQGASEQYF	TGTGCCAGCAGATCGGGACAGGGGGCCTCCGAGCAGTACTTC
.	TRBV5-1	TRBJ1-4	.	CASRANEKLFF	TGCGCCAGCAGGGCCAATGAAAAACTGTTTTTT
TRBD2	TRBV27	TRBJ2-7	.	CASSLGTSGIYEQYF	TGTGCCAGCAGTCTTGGGACTAGCGGGATCTACGAGCAGTACTTC
.	TRBV28	TRBJ1-6	.	CASSFGPGNNSPLHF	TGTGCCAGCAGTTTTGGGCCAGGCAATAATTCACCCCTCCACTTT
.	TRBV7-8	TRBJ1-1	.	CASSFRSDNKAFF	TGTGCCAGCAGCTTTCGATCGGACAACAAAGCTTTCTTT
TRBD2	TRBV28	TRBJ2-7	.	CASSLWSGTYEQYF	TGTGCCAGCAGTTTATGGAGCGGGACTTACGAGCAGTACTTC
.	TRBV10-3	TRBJ2-1	.	CAISESPFGVQFF	TGTGCCATCAGTGAGTCTCCTTTCGGGGTGCAGTTCTTC
TRBD1	TRBV7-6	TRBJ1-5	once	CASSLLGDRDQPQHF	TGTGCCAGCAGCCTATTAGGGGACAGGGATCAGCCCCAGCATTTT
TRBD2	TRBV19	TRBJ2-7	.	CASSIDGGVEQYF	TGTGCCAGTAGTATTGATGGGGGGGTCGAGCAGTACTTC
TRBD2	TRBV9	TRBJ2-1	.	CASSPGGYNEQFF	TGTGCCAGCAGCCCGGGGGGGTACAATGAGCAGTTCTTC
.	TRBV11-2	TRBJ2-1	.	CASSSQSRVNEQFF	TGTGCCAGCAGCTCCCAATCCAGGGTCAATGAGCAGTTCTTC
.	TRBV19	TRBJ1-2	.	CASSTPGHPNYGYTF	TGTGCCAGTAGTACCCCGGGACATCCTAACTATGGCTACACCTTC
TRBD1	TRBV7-8	TRBJ1-5	few	CASSLAQGGGNQPQHF	TGTGCCAGCAGCTTAGCGCAAGGGGGCGGCAATCAGCCCCAGCATTTT
TRBD1	TRBV28	TRBJ2-7	.	CASRTGAAYEQYF	TGTGCCAGCAGGACAGGGGCCGCCTACGAGCAGTACTTC
TRBD1	TRBV7-2	TRBJ1-2	.	CASSYNTGTGAAYTF	TGTGCCAGCAGCTATAATACTGGGACAGGAGCGGCCTACACCTTC
TRBD2	TRBV11-2	TRBJ2-1	.	CASSLAPSGITYEQFF	TGTGCCAGCAGCTTAGCTCCTAGCGGGATTACCTATGAGCAGTTCTTC
TRBD1	TRBV4-1	TRBJ1-5	.	CASSYEYRTGNQPQHF	TGCGCCAGCAGCTACGAATACAGGACAGGGAATCAGCCCCAGCATTTT
.	TRBV28	TRBJ2-1	.	CASRGPGGEYNEQFF	TGTGCCAGCAGGGGGCCGGGCGGGGAATACAATGAGCAGTTCTTC
TRBD1	TRBV5-1	TRBJ2-7	once	CASSLPRTGSSYEQYF	TGCGCCAGCAGCTTGCCCCGGACAGGGAGCTCCTACGAGCAGTACTTC
TRBD2	TRBV28	TRBJ2-1	few	CASSSGTSGRFSYNEQFF	TGTGCCAGCAGCTCCGGGACTAGCGGGAGATTTTCCTACAATGAGCAGTTCTTC
.	TRBV11-2	TRBJ2-1	.	CASSLVSGLGGPYNEQFF	TGTGCCAGCAGCTTAGTTTCTGGCTTGGGCGGGCCCTACAATGAGCAGTTCTTC
.	TRBV15	TRBJ1-2	.	CATSREEDLGYTF	TGTGCCACCAGCAGAGAGGAGGACCTCGGCTACACCTTC
.	TRBV19	TRBJ2-5	.	CASSIAPGKGETQYF	TGTGCCAGTAGTATAGCCCCAGGGAAAGGAGAGACCCAGTACTTC
.	TRBV18	TRBJ2-5	.	CASSPRTVNLRQETQYF	TGTGCCAGCTCACCACGGACAGTAAACCTTAGACAAGAGACCCAGTACTTC
.	TRBV5-1	TRBJ2-5	.	CASSPSRGQETQYF	TGCGCCAGCAGCCCGAGCCGGGGGCAAGAGACCCAGTACTTC
TRBD1	TRBV5-4	TRBJ2-7	.	CASSSRGQSYEQYF	TGTGCCAGCAGCTCCCGGGGACAGTCCTACGAGCAGTACTTC
.	TRBV6-4	TRBJ2-7	once	CAGSRVFSYEQYF	TGTGCCGGCTCGAGGGTATTTTCCTACGAGCAGTACTTC
TRBD1	TRBV11-3	TRBJ2-1	.	CASSFGTGEYNEQFF	TGTGCCAGCAGCTTTGGGACAGGGGAGTACAATGAGCAGTTCTTC
.	TRBV11-3	TRBJ1-1	.	CASSPRAGYGTEAFF	TGTGCCAGCAGCCCCCGCGCCGGGTATGGCACTGAAGCTTTCTTT
TRBD2	TRBV4-2	TRBJ2-1	.	CASSQDTSGSVYNEQFF	TGTGCCAGCAGCCAAGATACCAGCGGGAGTGTCTACAATGAGCAGTTCTTC
TRBD1	TRBV18	TRBJ1-1	.	CASSPGQPNTEAFF	TGTGCCAGCTCACCGGGACAGCCGAACACTGAAGCTTTCTTT
.	TRBV5-1	TRBJ2-2	.	CASSRSSQNTGELFF	TGCGCCAGCAGCCGTTCGAGTCAGAACACCGGGGAGCTGTTTTTT
.	TRBV7-6	TRBJ2-2	once	CASSLSSGGELFF	TGTGCCAGCAGCTTATCGTCGGGGGGGGAGCTGTTTTTT
TRBD2	TRBV28	TRBJ2-7	.	CASTPLTGGVYEQYF	TGTGCCAGCACCCCCTTAACGGGAGGAGTCTACGAGCAGTACTTC
.	TRBV19	TRBJ2-6	once	CASRVDTVGANVLTF	TGTGCCAGTAGAGTGGACACCGTCGGGGCCAACGTCCTGACTTTC
.	TRBV6-6	TRBJ1-5	.	CASRLQGDSNQPQHF	TGTGCCAGCAGGTTACAGGGTGATAGCAATCAGCCCCAGCATTTT
.	TRBV28	TRBJ2-3	.	CASSRAGSGDTQYF	TGTGCCAGCAGTCGTGCGGGCTCCGGAGATACGCAGTATTTT
.	TRBV27	TRBJ1-1	.	CASSLSNGGLGTEAFF	TGTGCCAGCAGTTTGTCTAACGGGGGGTTGGGCACTGAAGCTTTCTTT